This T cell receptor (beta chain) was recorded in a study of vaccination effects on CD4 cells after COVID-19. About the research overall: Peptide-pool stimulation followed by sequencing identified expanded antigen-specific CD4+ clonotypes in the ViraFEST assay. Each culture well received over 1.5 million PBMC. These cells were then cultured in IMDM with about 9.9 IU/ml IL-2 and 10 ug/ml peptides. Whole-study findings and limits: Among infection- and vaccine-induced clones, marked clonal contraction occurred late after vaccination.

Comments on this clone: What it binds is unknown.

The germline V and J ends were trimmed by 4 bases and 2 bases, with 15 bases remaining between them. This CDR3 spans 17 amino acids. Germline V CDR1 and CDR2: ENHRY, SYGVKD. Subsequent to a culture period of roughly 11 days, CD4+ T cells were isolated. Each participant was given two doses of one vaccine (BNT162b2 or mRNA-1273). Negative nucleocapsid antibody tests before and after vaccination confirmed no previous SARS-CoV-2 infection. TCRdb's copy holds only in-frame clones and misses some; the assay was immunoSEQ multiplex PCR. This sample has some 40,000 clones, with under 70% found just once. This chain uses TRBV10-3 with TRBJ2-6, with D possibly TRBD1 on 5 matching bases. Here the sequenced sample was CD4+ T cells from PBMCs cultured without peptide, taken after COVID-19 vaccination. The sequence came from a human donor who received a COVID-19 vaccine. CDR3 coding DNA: TGTGCCATCAGTGTCGGGCAGGGTAACCCTGGGGCCAACGTCCTGACTTTC. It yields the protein CAISVGQGNPGANVLTF.